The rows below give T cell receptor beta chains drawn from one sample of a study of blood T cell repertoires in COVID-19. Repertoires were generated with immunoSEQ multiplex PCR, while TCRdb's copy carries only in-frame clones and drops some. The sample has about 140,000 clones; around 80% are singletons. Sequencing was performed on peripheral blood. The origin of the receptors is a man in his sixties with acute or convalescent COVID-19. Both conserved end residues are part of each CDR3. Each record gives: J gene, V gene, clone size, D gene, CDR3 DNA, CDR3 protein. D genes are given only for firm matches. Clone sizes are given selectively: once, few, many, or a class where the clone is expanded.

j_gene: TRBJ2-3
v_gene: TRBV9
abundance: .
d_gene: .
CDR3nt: TGTGCCAGCAGCGTACGGGGGTTCACAGATACGCAGTATTTT
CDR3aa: CASSVRGFTDTQYF

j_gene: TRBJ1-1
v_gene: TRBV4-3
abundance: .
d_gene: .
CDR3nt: TGCGCCAGCAGCCTAGCCCCTGGTTTAGTTACTGAAGCTTTCTTT
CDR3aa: CASSLAPGLVTEAFF

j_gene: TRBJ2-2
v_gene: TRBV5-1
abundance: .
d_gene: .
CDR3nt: TGCGCCAGCAGCGCGGCCGAGGCCGGGGAGCTGTTTTTT
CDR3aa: CASSAAEAGELFF

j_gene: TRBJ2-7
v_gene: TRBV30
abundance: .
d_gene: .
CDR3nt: TGTGCCTGGAGTGTTAATTCGGCGGGCCCCCCCCACGAGCAGTACTTC
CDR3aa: CAWSVNSAGPPHEQYF

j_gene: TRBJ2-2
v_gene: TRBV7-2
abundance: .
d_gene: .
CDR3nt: TGTGCCAGCAGCTCCAGACGGAGGCGGGAGGAGCTGTTTTTT
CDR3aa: CASSSRRRREELFF

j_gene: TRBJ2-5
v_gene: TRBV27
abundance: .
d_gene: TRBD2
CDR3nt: TGTGCCAGCAGTCCACGGACTAGCGGGAGGGGAGGGGAGACCCAGTACTTC
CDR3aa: CASSPRTSGRGGETQYF

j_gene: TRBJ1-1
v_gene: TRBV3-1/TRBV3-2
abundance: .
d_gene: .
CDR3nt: TGTGCCAGCAAGAATGCAGGGGACAACACTGAAGCTTTCTTT
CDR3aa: CASKNAGDNTEAFF

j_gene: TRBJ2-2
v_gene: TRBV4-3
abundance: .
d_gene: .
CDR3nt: TGCGCCAGCAGCCAAGATCAGTGGCCGAACACCGGGGAGCTGTTTTTT
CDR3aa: CASSQDQWPNTGELFF

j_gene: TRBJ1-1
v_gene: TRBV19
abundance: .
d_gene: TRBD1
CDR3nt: TGTGCCAGTTTCCGGGACAGGGTTCGCACTGAAGCTTTCTTT
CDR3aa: CASFRDRVRTEAFF

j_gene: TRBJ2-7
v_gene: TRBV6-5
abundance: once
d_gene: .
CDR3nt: TGTGCCAGCAGTTACGGGCAGGGTGGCACCTACGAGCAGTACTTC
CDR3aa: CASSYGQGGTYEQYF

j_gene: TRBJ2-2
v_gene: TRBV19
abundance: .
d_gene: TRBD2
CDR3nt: TGTGCCAGTAGGCCCAGCGGGAGAGGATTAGGCACCGGGGAGCTGTTTTTT
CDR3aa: CASRPSGRGLGTGELFF

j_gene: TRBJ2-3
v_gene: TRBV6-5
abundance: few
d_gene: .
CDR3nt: TGTGCCAGCAGCCTGACATATAGCACAGATACGCAGTATTTT
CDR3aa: CASSLTYSTDTQYF

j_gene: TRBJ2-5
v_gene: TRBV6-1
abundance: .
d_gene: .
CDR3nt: TGTGCCAGCAGTGAAGCGGGCAGGCAAGAGACCCAGTACTTC
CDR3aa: CASSEAGRQETQYF

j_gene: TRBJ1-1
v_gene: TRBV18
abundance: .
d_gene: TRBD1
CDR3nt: TGTGCCAGCTCATCAACAGGGGGAGGAAACACTGAAGCTTTCTTT
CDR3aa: CASSSTGGGNTEAFF

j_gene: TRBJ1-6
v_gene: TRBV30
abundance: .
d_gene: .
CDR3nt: TGTGCCTGGGAGGGATCGGTTATTGGGAGGACACCCCTCCACTTT
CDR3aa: CAWEGSVIGRTPLHF

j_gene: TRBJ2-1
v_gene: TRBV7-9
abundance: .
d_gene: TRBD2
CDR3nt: TGTGCCAGCAGCCTTAGCGGGAGTTGGGATGAGCAGTTCTTC
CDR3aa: CASSLSGSWDEQFF

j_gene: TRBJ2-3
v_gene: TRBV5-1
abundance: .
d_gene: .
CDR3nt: TGCGCCAGCAGCTTGGGAGACAACACCGGCACGCAGTATTTT
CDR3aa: CASSLGDNTGTQYF

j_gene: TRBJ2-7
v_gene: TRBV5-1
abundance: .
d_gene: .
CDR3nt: TGCGCCAGCAGCTTGGGCCCGGGAGAGTACGAGCAGTACTTC
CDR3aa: CASSLGPGEYEQYF

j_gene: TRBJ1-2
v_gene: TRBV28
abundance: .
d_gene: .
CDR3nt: TGTGCCAGCAGTTTCGGTGTCACGAACTATGGCTACACCTTC
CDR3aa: CASSFGVTNYGYTF

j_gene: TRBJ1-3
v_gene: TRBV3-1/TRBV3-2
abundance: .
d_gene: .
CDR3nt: TGTGCCAGCAGCCAAGGGACAGCTGTGAGCAACACCATATATTTT
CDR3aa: CASSQGTAVSNTIYF

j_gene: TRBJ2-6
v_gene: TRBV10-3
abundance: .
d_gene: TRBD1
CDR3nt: TGTGCCATCAGCACCGGACAGGTCCCTTCGGGGGCCAACGTCCTGACTTTC
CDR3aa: CAISTGQVPSGANVLTF

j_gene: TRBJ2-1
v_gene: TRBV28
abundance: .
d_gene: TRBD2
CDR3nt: TGTGCCAGCAGTCCCGAGACTAGCGCCATCTACAATGAGCAGTTCTTC
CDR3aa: CASSPETSAIYNEQFF

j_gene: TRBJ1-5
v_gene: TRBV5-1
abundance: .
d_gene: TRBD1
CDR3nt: TGCGCCAGCAGCTTGGGACAGGGGGATCAGCCCCAGCATTTT
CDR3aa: CASSLGQGDQPQHF

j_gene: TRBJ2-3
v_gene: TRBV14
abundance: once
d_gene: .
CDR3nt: TGTGCCAGCAGCCGAGGACAGAGCACAGATACGCAGTATTTT
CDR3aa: CASSRGQSTDTQYF

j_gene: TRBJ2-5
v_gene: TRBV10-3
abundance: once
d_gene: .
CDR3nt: TGTGCCATCAGCCGAGGAGAGACCCAGTACTTC
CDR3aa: CAISRGETQYF

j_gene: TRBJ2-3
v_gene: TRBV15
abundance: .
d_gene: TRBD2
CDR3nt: TGTGCCACCAGCTTCGATAGCGGGCCCGGCACAGATACGCAGTATTTT
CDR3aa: CATSFDSGPGTDTQYF

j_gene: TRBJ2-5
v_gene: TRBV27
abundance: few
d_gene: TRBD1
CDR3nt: TGTGCCAGCAGTCTCAAATCCGGGACAGGGAGGGAGACCCAGTACTTC
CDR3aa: CASSLKSGTGRETQYF

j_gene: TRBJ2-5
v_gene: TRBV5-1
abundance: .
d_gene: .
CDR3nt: TGCGCCAGCAGAGGGGAGGTGGGCACGGAGACCCAGTACTTC
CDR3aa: CASRGEVGTETQYF

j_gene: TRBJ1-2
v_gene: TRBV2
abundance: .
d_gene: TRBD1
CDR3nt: TGTGCCAGCAGTCGAACAGGGGATGGCTACACCTTC
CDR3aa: CASSRTGDGYTF

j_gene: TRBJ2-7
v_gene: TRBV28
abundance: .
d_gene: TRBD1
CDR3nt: TGTGCCAGCAGGGACAGGGGCGAGCAGTACTTC
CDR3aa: CASRDRGEQYF